This TCR beta chain was obtained from a study of Ad26.COV2.S vaccination and SARS-CoV-2 variants. The CDR3 has 15 amino acids. The germline gives CDR1 LGHNA, CDR2 YSLEER. V was shortened by 4 bases and J by 4 bases, with 13 bases between the two germline ends. Documented treatment: about 20 received Ad26.COV2.S at low or high dose, single or two shots; 5 received placebo; per-sample allocation not given. Vaccine and placebo recipients were sampled on day 63 after the first injection. Some clones are missing from TCRdb's copy, which holds only in-frame ones; the method was immunoSEQ multiplex PCR. This table holds some 480,000 clones, roughly 89% found once.

The sample here was peripheral blood, taken in a trial of Ad26.COV2.S vaccine versus placebo. This sequence joins TRBV4-3 and TRBJ2-2; the D call may be TRBD1 or TRBD2 (5 bases each). The source of this sequence is a person aged 18 to 65 who received the Ad26.COV2.S COVID-19 vaccine or a placebo. CDR3 in DNA: TGCGCCAGCAGCCCCCGGGGCGGATTCACCGGGGAGCTGTTTTTT. Translated: CASSPRGGFTGELFF.